This T cell receptor (beta chain) originates from a study of T cell changes during pregnancy in multiple sclerosis. Repertoires were generated with immunoSEQ multiplex PCR, while TCRdb's copy carries only in-frame clones and drops some. The sample shows tens of thousands of clones, roughly nine tenths of them seen only once. This CDR3 has 16 residues. The germline CDR1 and CDR2 sequences are SEHNR and FQNEAQ (reference sequence). The V end was cut by 3 bases, the J end by 3 bases, with 14 bases between. This clonotype originated in a female donor with multiple sclerosis, enrolled in a pregnancy study. The sequencing here drew on CD8+ T cells from peripheral blood mononuclear cells, taken before pregnancy. This chain joins TRBV7-9 and TRBJ2-2; D is perhaps TRBD2 (6 bases). CDR3 protein: CASSLWGTFDTGELFF. The CDR3 DNA reads TGTGCCAGCAGCTTGTGGGGGACTTTCGACACCGGGGAGCTGTTTTTT.